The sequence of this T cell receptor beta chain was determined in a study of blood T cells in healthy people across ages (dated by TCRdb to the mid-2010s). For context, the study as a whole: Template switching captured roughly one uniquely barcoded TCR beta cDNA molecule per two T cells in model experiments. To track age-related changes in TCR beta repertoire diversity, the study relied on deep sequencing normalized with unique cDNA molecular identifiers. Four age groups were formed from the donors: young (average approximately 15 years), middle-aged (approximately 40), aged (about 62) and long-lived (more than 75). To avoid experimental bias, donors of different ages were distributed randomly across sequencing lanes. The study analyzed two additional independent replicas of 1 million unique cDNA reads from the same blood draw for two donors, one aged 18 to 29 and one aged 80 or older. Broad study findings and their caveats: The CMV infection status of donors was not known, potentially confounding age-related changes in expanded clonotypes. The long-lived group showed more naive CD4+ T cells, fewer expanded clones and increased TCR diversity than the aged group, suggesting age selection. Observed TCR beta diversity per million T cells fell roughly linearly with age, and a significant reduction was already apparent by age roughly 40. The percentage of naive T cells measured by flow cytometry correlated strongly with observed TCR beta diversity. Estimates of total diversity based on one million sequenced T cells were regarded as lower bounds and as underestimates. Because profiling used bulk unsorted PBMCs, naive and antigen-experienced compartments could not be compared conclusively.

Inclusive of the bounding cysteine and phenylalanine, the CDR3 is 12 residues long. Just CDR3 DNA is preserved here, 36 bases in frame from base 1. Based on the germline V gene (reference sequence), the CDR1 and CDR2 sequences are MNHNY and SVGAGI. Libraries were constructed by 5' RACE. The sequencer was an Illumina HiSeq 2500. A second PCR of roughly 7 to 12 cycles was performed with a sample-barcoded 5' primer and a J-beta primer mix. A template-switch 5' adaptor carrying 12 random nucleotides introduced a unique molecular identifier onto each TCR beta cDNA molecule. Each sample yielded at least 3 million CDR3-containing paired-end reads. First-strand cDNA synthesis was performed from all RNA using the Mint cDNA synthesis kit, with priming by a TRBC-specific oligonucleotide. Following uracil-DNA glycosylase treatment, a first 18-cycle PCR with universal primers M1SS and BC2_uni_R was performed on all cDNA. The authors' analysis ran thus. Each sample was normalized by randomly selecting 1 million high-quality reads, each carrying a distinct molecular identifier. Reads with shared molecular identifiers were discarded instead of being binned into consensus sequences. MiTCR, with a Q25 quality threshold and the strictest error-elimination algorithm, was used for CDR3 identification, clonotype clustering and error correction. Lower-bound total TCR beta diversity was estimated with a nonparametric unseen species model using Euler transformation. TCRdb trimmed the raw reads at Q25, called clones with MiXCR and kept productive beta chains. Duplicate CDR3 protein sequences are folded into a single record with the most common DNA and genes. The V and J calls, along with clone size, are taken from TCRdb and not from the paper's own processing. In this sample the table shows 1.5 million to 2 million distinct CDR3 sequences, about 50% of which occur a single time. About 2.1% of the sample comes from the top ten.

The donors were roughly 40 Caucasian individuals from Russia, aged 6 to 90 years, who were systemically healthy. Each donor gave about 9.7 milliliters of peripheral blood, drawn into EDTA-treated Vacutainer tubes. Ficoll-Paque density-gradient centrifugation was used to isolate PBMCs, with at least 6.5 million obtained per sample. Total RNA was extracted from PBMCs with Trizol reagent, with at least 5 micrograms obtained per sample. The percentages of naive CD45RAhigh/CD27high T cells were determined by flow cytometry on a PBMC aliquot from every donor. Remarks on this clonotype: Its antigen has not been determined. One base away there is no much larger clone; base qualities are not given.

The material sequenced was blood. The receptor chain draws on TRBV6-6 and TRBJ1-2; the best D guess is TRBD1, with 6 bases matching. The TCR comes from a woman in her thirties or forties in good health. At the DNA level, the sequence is TGTGTTTTGAGACAGGCCTCGGGCGGCTACACCTTC. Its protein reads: CVLRQASGGYTF.